The sequence of this T cell receptor beta chain was determined in a study of PD-1 blockade in classical Hodgkin lymphoma. Findings of the study overall: Relapsed/refractory patients reportedly had the lowest baseline TCR diversity, below newly diagnosed patients, who were below healthy donors. Baseline diversity resembling that of newly diagnosed patients was seen in complete responders.

All patients experienced relapse after autologous stem cell transplantation, and brentuximab vedotin exposure was variable. TCRdb's copy holds only in-frame clones and misses some; the assay was immunoSEQ multiplex PCR. This table has some 40,000 clones, around 78% appearing once. To note about this clone: The antigen is unknown.

Source: peripheral blood mononuclear cells (PBMCs), taken at baseline. The source is a human donor with classical Hodgkin lymphoma.

The CDR3 DNA sequence: TGCAGCGTTGGGCAGGGGTACGGGCAGCCCCAGCATTTT. This gives the protein CSVGQGYGQPQHF. This sequence joins TRBV29-1 and TRBJ1-5, with a weak D call TRBD1 (6 bases). Trimming took 4 bases from V and 7 from J, leaving 14 bases between them. Germline V lookup: CDR1 SQVTM, CDR2 ANQGSEA. The CDR3 runs to 13 residues.